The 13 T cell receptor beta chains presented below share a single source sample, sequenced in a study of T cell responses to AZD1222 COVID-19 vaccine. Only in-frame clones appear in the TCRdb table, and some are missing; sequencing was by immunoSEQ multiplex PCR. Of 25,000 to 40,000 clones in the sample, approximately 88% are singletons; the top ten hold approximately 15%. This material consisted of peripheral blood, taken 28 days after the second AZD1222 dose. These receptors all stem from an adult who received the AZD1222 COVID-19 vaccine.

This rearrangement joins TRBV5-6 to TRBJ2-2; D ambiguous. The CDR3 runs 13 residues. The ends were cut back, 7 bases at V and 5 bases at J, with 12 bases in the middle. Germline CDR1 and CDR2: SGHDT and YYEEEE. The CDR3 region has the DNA TGTGCCAGCTGCTCGGTAGGGACCGGGGAGCTGTTTTTT. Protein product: CASCSVGTGELFF.

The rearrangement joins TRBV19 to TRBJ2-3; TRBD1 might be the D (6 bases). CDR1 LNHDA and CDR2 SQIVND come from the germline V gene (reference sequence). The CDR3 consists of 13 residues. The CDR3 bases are TGTGCTACCAGGGGAAGTTCCCTAGATACGCAGTATTTT. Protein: CATRGSSLDTQYF.

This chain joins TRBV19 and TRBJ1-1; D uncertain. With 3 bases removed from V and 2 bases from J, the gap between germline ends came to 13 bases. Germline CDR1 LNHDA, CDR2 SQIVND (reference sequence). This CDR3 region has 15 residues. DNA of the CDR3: TGTGCCAGTAGTATTAGTTGGGCGGGAAACACTGAAGCTTTCTTT. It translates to CASSISWAGNTEAFF.

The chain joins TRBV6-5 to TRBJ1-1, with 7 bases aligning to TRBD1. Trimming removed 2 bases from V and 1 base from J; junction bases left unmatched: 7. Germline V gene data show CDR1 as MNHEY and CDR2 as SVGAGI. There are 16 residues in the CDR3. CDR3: CASSYTETGPNTEAFF. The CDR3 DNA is TGTGCCAGCAGTTACACTGAGACAGGGCCGAACACTGAAGCTTTCTTT.

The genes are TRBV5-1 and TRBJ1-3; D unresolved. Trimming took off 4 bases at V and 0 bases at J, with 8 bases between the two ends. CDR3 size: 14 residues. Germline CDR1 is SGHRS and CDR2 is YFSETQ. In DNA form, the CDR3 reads TGCGCCAGCAGCATCGGAAACTCTGGAAACACCATATATTTT. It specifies CASSIGNSGNTIYF.

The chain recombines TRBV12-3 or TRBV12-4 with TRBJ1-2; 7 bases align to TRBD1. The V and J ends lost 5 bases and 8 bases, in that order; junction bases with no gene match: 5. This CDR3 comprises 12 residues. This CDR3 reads CASSDRVGGYTF. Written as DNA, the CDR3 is TGTGCCAGCAGTGACAGGGTAGGGGGCTACACCTTC.

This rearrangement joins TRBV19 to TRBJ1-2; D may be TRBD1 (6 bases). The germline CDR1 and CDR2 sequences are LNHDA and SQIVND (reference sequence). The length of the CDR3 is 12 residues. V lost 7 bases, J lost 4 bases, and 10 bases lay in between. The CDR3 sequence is CASTDRSYGYTF. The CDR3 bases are TGTGCCAGTACTGACAGGAGCTATGGCTACACCTTC.

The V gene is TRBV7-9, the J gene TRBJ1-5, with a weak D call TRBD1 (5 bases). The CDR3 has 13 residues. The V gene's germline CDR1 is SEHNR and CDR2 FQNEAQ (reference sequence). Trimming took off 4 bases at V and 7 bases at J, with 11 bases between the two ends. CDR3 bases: TGTGCCAGCAGCTCTCTGGGGGACCAGCCCCAGCATTTT. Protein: CASSSLGDQPQHF.

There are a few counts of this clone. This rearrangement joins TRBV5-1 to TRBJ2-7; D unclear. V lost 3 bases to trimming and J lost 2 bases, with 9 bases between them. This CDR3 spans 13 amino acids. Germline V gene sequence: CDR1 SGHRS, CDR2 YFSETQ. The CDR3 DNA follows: TGCGCCAGCAGCTCCTCGGCCCCCTACGAGCAGTACTTC. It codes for CASSSSAPYEQYF.

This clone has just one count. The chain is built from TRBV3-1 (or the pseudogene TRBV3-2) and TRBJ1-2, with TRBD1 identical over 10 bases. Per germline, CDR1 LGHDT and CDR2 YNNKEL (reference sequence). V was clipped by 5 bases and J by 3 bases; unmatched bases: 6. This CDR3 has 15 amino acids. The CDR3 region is CASSSPGTGDYGYTF. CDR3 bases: TGTGCCAGCAGCTCTCCGGGGACAGGGGACTATGGCTACACCTTC.

The chain's CDR3 is CASSLGGGYIYGYTF. In DNA form, the CDR3 reads TGTGCCAGCAGTTTAGGGGGCGGATACATCTATGGCTACACCTTC. The chain uses TRBV28 and TRBJ1-2, with D possibly TRBD1 on 6 matching bases. With 2 bases removed from V and 4 bases from J, the gap between germline ends came to 14 bases. Germline V gene sequence: CDR1 MDHEN, CDR2 SYDVKM. The CDR3 has 15 amino acids.

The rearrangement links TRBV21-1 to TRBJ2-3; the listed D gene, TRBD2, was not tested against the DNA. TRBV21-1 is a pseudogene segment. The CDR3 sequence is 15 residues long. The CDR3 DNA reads TGTGCCAGCAGCAAAGGGTCGGACGAGGGAGATACGCAGTATTTT. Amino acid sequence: CASSKGSDEGDTQYF.

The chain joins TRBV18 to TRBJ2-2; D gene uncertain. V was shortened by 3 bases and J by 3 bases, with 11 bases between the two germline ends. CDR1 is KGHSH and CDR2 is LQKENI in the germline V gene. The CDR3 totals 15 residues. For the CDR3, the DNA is TGTGCCAGCTCACCGAGGCAGAAAGACACCGGGGAGCTGTTTTTT. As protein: CASSPRQKDTGELFF.